This TCR beta chain was sequenced in a study of blood T cell repertoires in COVID-19. Profiling relied on immunoSEQ multiplex PCR, and the TCRdb table lists in-frame clones only, not all of them. Counted here are hundreds of thousands of clones, 85% to 90% occurring once; the ten biggest clones make up less than 15%. The CDR3 covers 15 residues. Per germline, CDR1 SGHRS and CDR2 YFSETQ. The V end was cut by 1 base, the J end by 2 bases, with 12 bases between. Sequencing was performed on PBMCs or T cells enriched from blood (not recorded which). This sequence joins TRBV5-1 and TRBJ2-5; a weak D match, TRBD1 (6 bases). The receptor's source is a man in his thirties or forties who had been exposed to COVID-19. In DNA, the CDR3 is TGCGCCAGCAGCTTGTCGTGGGGGCCACAAGAGACCCAGTACTTC. As protein: CASSLSWGPQETQYF. The whole variable domain, filled in from reference TRBV5-1 and TRBJ2-5, reads KAGVTQTPRYLIKTRGQQVTLSCSPISGHRSVSWYQQTPGQGLQFLFEYFSETQRNKGNFPGRFSGRQFSNSRSEMNVSTLELGDSALYLCASSLSWGPQETQYFGPGTRLLVL.